The clone carrying this T cell receptor (beta chain) appeared once. Its specificity is unknown. Germline lookup yields CDR1 SGHDT and CDR2 YYEEEE. Trimming shortened V by 0 bases and J by 6 bases, and 24 bases separated the two germline ends. The length of the CDR3 is 18 residues. This sample stems from a study of cytomegalovirus exposure and HLA in healthy donors. Primers included in the PCR were 60 Vbeta and 13 Jbeta primers. This table comes from immunoSEQ multiplex PCR, and its TCRdb copy is limited to in-frame clones, with some not included. The sample holds 250,000 or so clones, about 86% seen once. Regarding the study as a whole: An analysis was carried out at a later point. It showed that HLA-associated TCR beta chains were more clonally expanded than equally common non-associated chains.

The chain employs TRBV5-6 and TRBJ1-2, with no clear D. Material for sequencing was PBMCs. The sequence derives from a woman aged 55-69 years in good health and CMV-seropositive. Here the CDR3 DNA reads TGTGCCAGCAGCTTGGAGGATAATGCGGTGGGTACTATGAATGGCTACACCTTC. It translates to CASSLEDNAVGTMNGYTF.